The present T cell receptor (beta chain) was sequenced within a study of blood T cells in healthy people across ages (dated by TCRdb to the mid-2010s). In the study overall: Template switching captured roughly one uniquely barcoded TCR beta cDNA molecule per two T cells in model experiments. To track age-related changes in TCR beta repertoire diversity, the study relied on deep sequencing normalized with unique cDNA molecular identifiers. Four age groups were formed from the donors: young (average approximately 15 years), middle-aged (approximately 39), aged (about 62) and long-lived (about 80). Donors of different ages were randomly distributed across sequencing lanes to avoid experimental bias. Using the same blood draw, the study looked at two additional independent replicas of 1 million unique cDNA reads for two donors, one aged 18 to 29 and the other aged 80 or older.

Note on this clonotype: There is no known antigen for this receptor. Base quality data are lacking; no much larger clone is found one base away.

The investigation overall reported the following: Observed TCR beta diversity per million T cells fell roughly linearly with age, and a significant reduction was already apparent by age about 36. Compared with the aged group, the long-lived group had more naive CD4+ T cells, fewer expanded clones and increased TCR diversity, a pattern suggesting age selection. Estimates of total diversity based on one million sequenced T cells were regarded as lower bounds and as underestimates. The percentage of naive T cells measured by flow cytometry correlated strongly with observed TCR beta diversity. Conclusive comparison of naive and antigen-experienced compartments was prevented by the profiling of bulk unsorted PBMCs. The CMV infection status of donors was not known, potentially confounding age-related changes in expanded clonotypes.

The protocol used for the library was 5' RACE. This sample was sequenced with an Illumina HiSeq 2500. The second PCR ran for roughly 7 to 11 cycles and used a J-beta primer mix along with a sample-barcoded 5' primer. Each TCR beta cDNA molecule received a unique molecular identifier from a template-switch 5' adaptor carrying 12 random nucleotides. Each sample yielded at least 2.5 million CDR3-containing paired-end reads. First-strand cDNA was synthesized from all RNA with the Mint cDNA synthesis kit, primed by a TRBC-specific oligonucleotide. Following uracil-DNA glycosylase treatment, a first 18-cycle PCR with universal primers M1SS and BC2_uni_R was performed on all cDNA. Per the authors' processing: For normalization, 1 million high-quality reads were randomly selected from each sample, with every read carrying a distinct molecular identifier. Reads sharing molecular identifiers were discarded rather than binned into consensus sequences. CDR3 identification, clonotype clustering and error correction used MiTCR with a Q25 quality threshold and the strictest error-elimination algorithm. Lower-bound total TCR beta diversity was estimated with a nonparametric unseen species model using Euler transformation. TCRdb cleaned the public reads at Q25 with fastp, built clones with MiXCR and kept in-frame beta chains. For every CDR3 protein sequence, its rows merge into one entry that carries the most common genes and DNA. TCRdb, not the authors, supplied the V and J calls. This sample is represented by under 950,000 distinct CDR3 sequences; around a fifth of them were singletons. Together, the top ten hold less than 25% of the sample.

The CDR3 measures 12 amino acids from cysteine to phenylalanine. The only DNA kept is the CDR3, 36 bases in frame from the first base. V drops 2 bases and J drops 7 bases, leaving 11 bases in between. Per the germline V gene (reference sequence), DFQATT is the CDR1 and SNEGSKA is the CDR2. Systemically healthy Caucasian individuals from Russia, around 38 in total and aged about 6 to 100 years, were included as donors. Approximately 10 milliliters of peripheral blood were collected from each donor into EDTA-treated Vacutainer tubes. Ficoll-Paque density-gradient centrifugation was used to isolate PBMCs, with at least 7 million obtained per sample. Trizol reagent was used to extract total RNA from PBMCs, with at least 6 micrograms per sample. Naive CD45RAhigh/CD27high T cell percentages were measured by flow cytometry on a PBMC aliquot from every donor.

Sequenced input: blood. The sequence was obtained from a man between 65 and 85 years old in good health. The chain joins TRBV20-1 to TRBJ1-1; the D gene is perhaps TRBD1, on 5 matching bases. The CDR3 region: CSARNTQGEAFF. DNA sequence: TGCAGTGCTAGAAACACCCAGGGTGAAGCTTTCTTT.